One and the same sample provided the 15 T cell receptor beta chains below, sequenced in a study of cytomegalovirus exposure and HLA in healthy donors. The PCR made use of 60 Vbeta and 13 Jbeta primers. TCRdb's table, derived via immunoSEQ multiplex PCR, lists solely in-frame clones and lacks some. The profile shows more than 95,000 clones, over 9.5% of them singletons. Sequences were obtained from PBMCs. All receptors derive from a man aged 35 to 55 in good health and CMV-seropositive.

The chain employs TRBV28 and TRBJ2-7; 12 bases are a match to TRBD2. Germline V gene sequence: CDR1 MDHEN, CDR2 SYDVKM. The trim removed 4 bases at V and 2 bases at J, leaving 3 bases unmatched. The CDR3 spans 15 residues. The CDR3 loop is CASSSGTSGPYEQYF. CDR3 coding DNA: TGTGCCAGCAGTTCAGGGACTAGCGGGCCCTACGAGCAGTACTTC.

This clone turned up a few times. This rearrangement joins TRBV28 to TRBJ2-1, with a tentative D call TRBD2 (6 bases). V lost 4 bases, J lost 6 bases, and 19 bases lay in between. The CDR3 loop spans 16 amino acids. In germline, CDR1 is MDHEN, CDR2 SYDVKM. CDR3 region: CASSSPPPGALNEQFF. As DNA, the CDR3 is TGTGCCAGCAGTTCCCCTCCCCCGGGAGCGCTCAATGAGCAGTTCTTC.

This clone was counted a few times. The chain joins TRBV19 to TRBJ2-5, with 7 positions matching TRBD1. Trimming at V came to 5 bases and at J to 4 bases, leaving 4 bases not matched to a gene. The CDR3 is 13 residues long. The germline gives CDR1 LNHDA, CDR2 SQIVND (reference sequence). The CDR3 nucleotides are TGTGCCAGTAGTCGGGACAGCGCAGAGACCCAGTACTTC. This sequence encodes CASSRDSAETQYF.

This clone was seen more than once but under ten times. V gene TRBV7-9 combines with J gene TRBJ2-1; 11 bases map to TRBD2. Losses at the gene ends were 3 bases for V and 3 bases for J; bases not matched to a gene: 7. The CDR3 spans 17 residues. Germline CDR1 and CDR2: SEHNR and FQNEAQ (reference sequence). The CDR3 protein is CASSFSPLAGGYNEQFF. Written as DNA, the CDR3 is TGTGCCAGCAGCTTTAGCCCTCTAGCGGGAGGCTACAATGAGCAGTTCTTC.

The chain recombines TRBV13 with TRBJ2-2, with a weak D call TRBD2 (5 bases). The CDR3 length is 16 residues. From germline, CDR1 is PRHDT and CDR2 FYEKMQ (reference sequence). Trimming stripped 0 bases from V and 6 bases from J, with 14 bases between. For the CDR3, the DNA is TGTGCCAGCAGCTTAGGACTAGAAGGGCTAGCCGGGGAGCTGTTTTTT. It codes for CASSLGLEGLAGELFF.

DNA of the CDR3: TGTGCCAGCAGCTTGGCCGGGAGAGTCAATGAGCAGTTCTTC. Encoded protein: CASSLAGRVNEQFF. The V gene is TRBV5-4, the J gene TRBJ2-1; the D gene is possibly TRBD2 (6 bases). Trimming removed 0 bases from V and 6 bases from J, with 10 bases in between. This CDR3 has 14 residues. Germline values: CDR1 SGHNT, CDR2 YYREEE (reference sequence). Full variable domain (outside the CDR3, taken from reference TRBV5-4 and TRBJ2-1): ETGVTQSPTHLIKTRGQQVTLRCSSQSGHNTVSWYQQALGQGPQFIFQYYREEENGRGNFPPRFSGLQFPNYSSELNVNALELDDSALYLCASSLAGRVNEQFFGPGTRLTVL.

This clone was recorded a few times. This sequence joins TRBV7-2 and TRBJ1-6; 10 nucleotides agree with TRBD1. The CDR3 is made up of 16 amino acids. Germline-derived CDR1 and CDR2 are SGHTA and FQGNSA. Germline trimming cut 0 bases from V and 9 bases from J; bases unmatched to any gene: 5. The CDR3 coding sequence is TGTGCCAGCAGCTTAGCGACAGGGGGCGCAAGTTCACCCCTCCACTTT. Its translation is CASSLATGGASSPLHF.

V and J are TRBV9 and TRBJ2-5; TRBD1 agrees at 10 bases. With V trimmed by 2 bases and J by 1 base, 8 bases remained unmatched. The CDR3 consists of 17 residues. Germline V CDR1 and CDR2: SGDLS, YYNGEE. The CDR3 spells CASSVGRTGGIQETQYF. DNA of the CDR3: TGTGCCAGCAGCGTCGGGAGGACAGGGGGGATCCAAGAGACCCAGTACTTC.

In this sample, this clone turned up a few times. CDR3 DNA sequence: TGTGCCAGCAGTTCAGGGTCCTATGGCTACACCTTC. This translates into CASSSGSYGYTF. The chain joins TRBV28 to TRBJ1-2; a weak D match, TRBD1 (5 bases). The CDR3 runs 12 residues. Trimming removed 4 bases at V and 4 bases at J, with 7 bases between. Germline-derived CDR1 and CDR2 are MDHEN and SYDVKM.

A few counts support this clone. This sequence joins TRBV29-1 and TRBJ1-4; 9 nucleotides align to TRBD1. Germline assignment: CDR1 SQVTM and CDR2 ANQGSEA. The CDR3 totals 12 residues. J lost 8 bases, V lost 7 bases, and 5 bases had no gene match. In nucleotides, the CDR3 is TGCAGCGCCTTGGGACAGGGAGAAAAACTGTTTTTT. Translation: CSALGQGEKLFF.

This clone was picked up a small number of times. V usage is TRBV19 and J usage is TRBJ2-2; maybe TRBD2 (7 bases). The CDR3 consists of 15 residues. V was clipped by 4 bases and J by 3 bases, with 12 bases between them. Looked up from germline, CDR1 is LNHDA and CDR2 is SQIVND (reference sequence). DNA of the CDR3: TGTGCCAGTAGTACGGGGGGCTTGCACACCGGGGAGCTGTTTTTT. This sequence encodes CASSTGGLHTGELFF.

V usage is TRBV7-6 and J usage is TRBJ2-1; 7 nucleotides align to TRBD2. The V gene's germline CDR1 is SGHVS and CDR2 FNYEAQ. The V gene end was trimmed by 4 bases and the J gene end by 4 bases; junction bases not matched to a gene: 7. The CDR3 is made up of 15 amino acids. The CDR3 reads CASSSPAGQYNEQFF. The CDR3 DNA reads TGTGCCAGCAGCTCTCCAGCGGGGCAATACAATGAGCAGTTCTTC.

V is TRBV28 and J is TRBJ1-2, with a weak D call TRBD1 (6 bases). CDR3 length equals 11 residues. V lost 6 bases and J 7 bases, leaving 9 bases between the germline ends. CDR1 is MDHEN, CDR2 SYDVKM, per germline. The CDR3 DNA reads TGTGCCAGCAGAAGACAGGCTGGCTACACCTTC. It is translated as CASRRQAGYTF.

V usage is TRBV28 and J usage is TRBJ2-7, with 12 nucleotides matching TRBD1. This CDR3 comprises 15 residues. Germline V gene lookup returns CDR1 MDHEN and CDR2 SYDVKM. With V trimmed by 4 bases and J by 5 bases, 6 bases remained unmatched. CDR3 in amino acids: CASSSSGTGGHEQYF. In DNA, the CDR3 is TGTGCCAGCAGTTCCTCAGGGACAGGGGGCCACGAGCAGTACTTC.

The V gene is TRBV6-1, the J gene TRBJ1-6; TRBD1 matches 9 bases. Germline V CDR1 and CDR2: MNHNS, SASEGT. This CDR3 region has 15 residues. After removal of 2 bases from V and 6 bases from J, the junction contained 2 bases not matched to a gene. CDR3 in amino acids: CASSELGQGNSPLHF. The CDR3 bases are TGTGCCAGCAGTGAATTGGGACAGGGTAATTCACCCCTCCACTTT.